This section outlines one T cell receptor beta chain sequence together with its context. Its target is unknown. The data belong to a study of OX40 agonist ivuxolimab in advanced cancers. The CDR3 has 17 amino acids. Trimming cost V 4 bases and J 3 bases; bases outside gene matches: 9. Germline-derived CDR1 and CDR2 are SNHLY and FYNNEI. This table comes from immunoSEQ multiplex PCR, and its TCRdb copy is limited to in-frame clones, with some not included. The table includes more than 55,000 clones, 79% detected once. Study-level findings and limits: At 0.1 to 3.0 mg/kg and by week 6, clonal expansion occurred in CD4+ and CD8+ blood T cells.

The clonotype comes from an adult with an advanced solid tumor such as melanoma, head and neck, liver or kidney cancer. The chain employs TRBV2 and TRBJ2-2, with TRBD2 identical over 9 bases. Sequenced material: CD4+ or CD8+ T cells sorted from blood, taken in a trial of the OX40 agonist ivuxolimab. The CDR3: CASSAGAGGWYTGELFF. CDR3 in DNA: TGTGCCAGCAGTGCCGGGGCGGGAGGGTGGTACACCGGGGAGCTGTTTTTT.